Described below is a single T cell receptor beta chain sequence and its context. This sample was included in a study of blood T cell repertoires in COVID-19. Overall study context: Samples of COVID-19 (acute and convalescent) were obtained from the United States, Italy and Spain.

The authors' processing: Reference gene primer amplification gave estimated nucleated cell counts. Clones were read by immunoSEQ multiplex PCR, and TCRdb kept only the in-frame ones, dropping some. V, J and clone size derive from that table, while D and trimming were established from the DNA sequence. The table records over 200,000 clones, 88% of them present only once. With 6 bases clipped from V and 4 bases from J, the junction kept 27 bases outside the gene matches. The germline CDR1 and CDR2 sequences are WNHNN and SYGVQD (reference sequence). The CDR3 is 22 amino acids. The TCR sequence derives from a man aged 18 to 30 with active or convalescent COVID-19. Material for sequencing was peripheral blood. The genes are TRBV10-1 and TRBJ1-4, with TRBD1 matching over 9 bases. The DNA for the CDR3 is TGCGCCAGCAGGCGGGCGGTGGGCGCGACCGACAGGGGGGCGCTGGGTAATGAAAAACTGTTTTTT. Translated: CASRRAVGATDRGALGNEKLFF.